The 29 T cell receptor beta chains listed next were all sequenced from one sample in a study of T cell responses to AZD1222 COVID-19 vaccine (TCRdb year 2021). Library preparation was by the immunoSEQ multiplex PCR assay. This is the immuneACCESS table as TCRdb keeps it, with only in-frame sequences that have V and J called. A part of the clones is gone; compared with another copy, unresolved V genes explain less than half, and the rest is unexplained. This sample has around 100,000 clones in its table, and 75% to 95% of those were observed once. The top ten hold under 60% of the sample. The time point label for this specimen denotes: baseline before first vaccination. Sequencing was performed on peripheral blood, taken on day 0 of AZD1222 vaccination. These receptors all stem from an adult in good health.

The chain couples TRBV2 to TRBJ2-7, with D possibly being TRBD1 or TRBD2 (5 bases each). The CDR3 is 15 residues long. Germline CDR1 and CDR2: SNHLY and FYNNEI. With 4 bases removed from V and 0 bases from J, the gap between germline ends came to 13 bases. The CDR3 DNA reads TGTGCCAGCAGTGGGGGGTTAGGGAGCTCCTACGAGCAGTACTTC. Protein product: CASSGGLGSSYEQYF.

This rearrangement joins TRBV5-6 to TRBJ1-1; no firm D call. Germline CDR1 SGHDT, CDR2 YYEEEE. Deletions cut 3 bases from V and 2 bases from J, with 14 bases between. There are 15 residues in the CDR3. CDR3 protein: CASSYLDMVNTEAFF. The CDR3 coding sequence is TGTGCCAGCAGCTATTTAGACATGGTAAACACTGAAGCTTTCTTT.

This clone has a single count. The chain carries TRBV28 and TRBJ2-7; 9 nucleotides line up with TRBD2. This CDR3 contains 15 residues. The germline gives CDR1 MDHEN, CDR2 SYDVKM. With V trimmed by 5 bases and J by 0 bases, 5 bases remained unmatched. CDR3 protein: CASSLLAGNSYEQYF. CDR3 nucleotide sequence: TGTGCCAGCAGTCTGCTAGCGGGAAACTCCTACGAGCAGTACTTC.

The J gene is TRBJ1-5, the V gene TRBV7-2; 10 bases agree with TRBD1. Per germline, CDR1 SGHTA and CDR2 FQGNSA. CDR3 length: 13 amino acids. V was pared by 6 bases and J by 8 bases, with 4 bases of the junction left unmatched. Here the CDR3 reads CASSSGTGEPQHF. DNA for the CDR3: TGTGCCAGCAGTTCCGGGACAGGGGAGCCCCAGCATTTT. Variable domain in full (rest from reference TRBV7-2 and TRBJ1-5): GAGVSQSPSNKVTEKGKDVELRCDPISGHTALYWYRQSLGQGLEFLIYFQGNSAPDKSGLPSDRFSAERTGGSVSTLTIQRTQQEDSAVYLCASSSGTGEPQHFGDGTRLSIL.

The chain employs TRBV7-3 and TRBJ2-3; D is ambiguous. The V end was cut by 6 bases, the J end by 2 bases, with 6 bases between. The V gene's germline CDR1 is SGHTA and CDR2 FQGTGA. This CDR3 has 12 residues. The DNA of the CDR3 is TGTGCCAGCAGTTTCGCCACAGATACGCAGTATTTT. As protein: CASSFATDTQYF.

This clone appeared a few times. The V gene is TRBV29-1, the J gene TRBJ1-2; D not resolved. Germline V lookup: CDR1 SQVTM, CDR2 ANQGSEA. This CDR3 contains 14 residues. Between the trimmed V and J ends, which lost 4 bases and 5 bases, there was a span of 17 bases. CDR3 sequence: CSVGGLSPKYGYTF. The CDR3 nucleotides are TGCAGCGTTGGGGGATTGTCCCCGAAATATGGCTACACCTTC.

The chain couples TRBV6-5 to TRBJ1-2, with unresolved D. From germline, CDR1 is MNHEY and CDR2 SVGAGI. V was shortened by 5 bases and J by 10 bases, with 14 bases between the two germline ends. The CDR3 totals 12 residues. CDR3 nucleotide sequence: TGTGCCAGCAGTCCGGGCATCCATGCCTACACCTTC. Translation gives CASSPGIHAYTF.

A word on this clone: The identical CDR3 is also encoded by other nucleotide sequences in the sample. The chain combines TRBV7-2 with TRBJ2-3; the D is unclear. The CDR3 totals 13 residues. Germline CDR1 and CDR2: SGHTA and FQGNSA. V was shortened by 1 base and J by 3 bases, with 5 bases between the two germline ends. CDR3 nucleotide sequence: TGTGCCAGCAGCTTAGGCGGAACAGATACGCAGTATTTT. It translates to CASSLGGTDTQYF.

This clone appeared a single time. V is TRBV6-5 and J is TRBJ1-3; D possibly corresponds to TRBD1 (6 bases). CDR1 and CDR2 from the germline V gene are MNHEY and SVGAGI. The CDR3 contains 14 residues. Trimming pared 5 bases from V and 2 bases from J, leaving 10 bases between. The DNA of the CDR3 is TGTGCCAGCAGTACACAGGGAACTGGAAACACCATATATTTT. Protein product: CASSTQGTGNTIYF.

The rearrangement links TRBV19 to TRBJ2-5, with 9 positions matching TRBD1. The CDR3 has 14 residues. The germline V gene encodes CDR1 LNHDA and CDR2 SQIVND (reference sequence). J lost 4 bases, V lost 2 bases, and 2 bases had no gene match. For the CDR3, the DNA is TGTGCCAGTAGTATAATGGGACAGGGAGAGACCCAGTACTTC. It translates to CASSIMGQGETQYF.

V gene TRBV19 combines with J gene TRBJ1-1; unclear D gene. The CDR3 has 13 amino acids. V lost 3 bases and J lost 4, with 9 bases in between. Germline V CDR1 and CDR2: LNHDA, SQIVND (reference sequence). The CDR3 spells CASSILGSTEAFF. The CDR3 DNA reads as TGTGCCAGTAGTATCTTGGGCAGCACTGAAGCTTTCTTT.

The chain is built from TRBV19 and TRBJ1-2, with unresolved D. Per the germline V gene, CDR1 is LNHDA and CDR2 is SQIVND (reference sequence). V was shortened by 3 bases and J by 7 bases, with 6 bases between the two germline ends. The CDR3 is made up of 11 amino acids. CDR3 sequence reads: CASSMSGGYTF. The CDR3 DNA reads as TGTGCCAGTAGTATGAGCGGTGGCTACACCTTC.

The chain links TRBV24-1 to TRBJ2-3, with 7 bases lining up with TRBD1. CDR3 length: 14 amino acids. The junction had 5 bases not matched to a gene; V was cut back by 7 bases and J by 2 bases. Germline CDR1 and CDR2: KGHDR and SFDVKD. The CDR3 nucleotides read TGTGCCACCAGCAAGGGACAGTTCACAGATACGCAGTATTTT. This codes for CATSKGQFTDTQYF.

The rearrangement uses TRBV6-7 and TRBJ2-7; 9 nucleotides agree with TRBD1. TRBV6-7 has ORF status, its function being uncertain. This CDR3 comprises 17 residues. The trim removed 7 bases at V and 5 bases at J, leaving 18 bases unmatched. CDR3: CASTYCAKVTGGDEQYF. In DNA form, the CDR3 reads TGTGCCAGCACCTACTGCGCTAAGGTGACAGGGGGGGACGAGCAGTACTTC.

The CDR3 region is CASSWGLLPYNEQFF. CDR3 in DNA: TGTGCCAGCAGCTGGGGACTCCTACCCTACAATGAGCAGTTCTTC. The chain uses TRBV7-3 and TRBJ2-1, with D perhaps matching TRBD2 (6 bases). Germline CDR1 SGHTA, CDR2 FQGTGA. V lost 4 bases to trimming and J lost 2 bases, with 12 bases between them. The CDR3 spans 15 residues.

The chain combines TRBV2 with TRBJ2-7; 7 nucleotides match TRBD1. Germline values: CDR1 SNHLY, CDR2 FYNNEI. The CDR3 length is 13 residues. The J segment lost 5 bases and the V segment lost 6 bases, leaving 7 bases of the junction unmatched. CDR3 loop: CASRAGTVHEQYF. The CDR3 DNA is TGTGCCAGCAGGGCTGGGACAGTCCACGAGCAGTACTTC.

DNA for the CDR3: TGTGCCAGCAGTTTTCCTCCCCCAGATACGCAGTATTTT. Amino acids: CASSFPPPDTQYF. The chain has TRBV12-3 or TRBV12-4 and TRBJ2-3, with D unclear. The CDR3 runs 13 residues. V was pared by 3 bases and J by 4 bases, with 8 bases between.

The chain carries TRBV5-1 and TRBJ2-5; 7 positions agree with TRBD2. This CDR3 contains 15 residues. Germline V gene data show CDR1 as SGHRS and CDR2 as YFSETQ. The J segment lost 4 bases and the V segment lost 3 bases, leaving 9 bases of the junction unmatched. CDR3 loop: CASSSEGGRVETQYF. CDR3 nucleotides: TGCGCCAGCAGCTCCGAGGGCGGGAGAGTAGAGACCCAGTACTTC.

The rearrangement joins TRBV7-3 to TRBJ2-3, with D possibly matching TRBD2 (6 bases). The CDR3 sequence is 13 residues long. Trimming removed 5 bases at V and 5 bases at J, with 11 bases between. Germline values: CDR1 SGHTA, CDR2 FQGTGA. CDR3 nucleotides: TGTGCCAGCAGCCTGGGGACTGGAGATACGCAGTATTTT. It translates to CASSLGTGDTQYF.

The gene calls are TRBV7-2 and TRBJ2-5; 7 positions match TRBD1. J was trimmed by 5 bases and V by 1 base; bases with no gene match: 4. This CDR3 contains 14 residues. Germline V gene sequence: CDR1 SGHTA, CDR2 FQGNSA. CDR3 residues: CASSLVPRGETQYF. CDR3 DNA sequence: TGTGCCAGCAGCTTAGTACCCAGGGGGGAGACCCAGTACTTC.

For the CDR3, the DNA is TGTGCCAGCTTCAATGGGAACGAGCAGTACTTC. Translating it yields CASFNGNEQYF. The chain is built from TRBV27 and TRBJ2-7, with D hard to call. The CDR3 runs to 11 residues. V was pared by 8 bases and J by 5 bases, with 10 bases between. The germline V gene encodes CDR1 MNHEY and CDR2 SMNVEV (reference sequence).

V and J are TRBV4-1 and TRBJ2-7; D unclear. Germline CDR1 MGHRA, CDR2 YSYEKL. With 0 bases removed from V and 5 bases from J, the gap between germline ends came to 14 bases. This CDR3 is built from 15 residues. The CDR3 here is CASSQDRSAGDEQYF. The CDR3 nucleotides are TGCGCCAGCAGCCAAGATAGGTCGGCTGGAGACGAGCAGTACTTC.

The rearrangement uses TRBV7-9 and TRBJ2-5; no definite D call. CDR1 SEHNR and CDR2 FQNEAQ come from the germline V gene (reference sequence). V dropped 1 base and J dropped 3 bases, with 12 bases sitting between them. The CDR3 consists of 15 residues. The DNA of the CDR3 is TGTGCCAGCAGCTTAGTAATATCGGTGGAAGAGACCCAGTACTTC. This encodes CASSLVISVEETQYF. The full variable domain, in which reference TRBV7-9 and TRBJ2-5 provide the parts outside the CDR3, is DTGVSQNPRHKITKRGQNVTFRCDPISEHNRLYWYRQTLGQGPEFLTYFQNEAQLEKSRLLSDRFSAERPKGSFSTLEIQRTEQGDSAMYLCASSLVISVEETQYFGPGTRLLVL.

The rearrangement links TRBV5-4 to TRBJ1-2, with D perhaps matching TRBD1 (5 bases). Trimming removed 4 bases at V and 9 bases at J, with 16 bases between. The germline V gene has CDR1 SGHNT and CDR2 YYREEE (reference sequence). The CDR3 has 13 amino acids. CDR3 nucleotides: TGTGCCAGCAGCCACGAGGGGCATCCGAGCTACACCTTC. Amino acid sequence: CASSHEGHPSYTF.

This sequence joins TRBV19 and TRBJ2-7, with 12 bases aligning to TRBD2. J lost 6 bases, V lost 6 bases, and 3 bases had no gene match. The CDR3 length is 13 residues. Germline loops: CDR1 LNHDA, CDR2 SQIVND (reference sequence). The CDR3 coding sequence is TGTGCCAGTAGACAACTAGCGGGAGGCGAGCAGTACTTC. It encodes CASRQLAGGEQYF. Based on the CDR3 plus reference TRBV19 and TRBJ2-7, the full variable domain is DGGITQSPKYLFRKEGQNVTLSCEQNLNHDAMYWYRQDPGQGLRLIYYSQIVNDFQKGDIAEGYSVSREKKESFPLTVTSAQKNPTAFYLCASRQLAGGEQYFGPGTRLTVT.

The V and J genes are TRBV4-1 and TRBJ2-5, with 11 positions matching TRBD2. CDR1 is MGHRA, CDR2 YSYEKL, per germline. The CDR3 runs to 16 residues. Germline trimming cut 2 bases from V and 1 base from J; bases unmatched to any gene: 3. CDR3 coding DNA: TGCGCCAGCAGCCAACCGGGACTAGCGGCCCAAGAGACCCAGTACTTC. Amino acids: CASSQPGLAAQETQYF.

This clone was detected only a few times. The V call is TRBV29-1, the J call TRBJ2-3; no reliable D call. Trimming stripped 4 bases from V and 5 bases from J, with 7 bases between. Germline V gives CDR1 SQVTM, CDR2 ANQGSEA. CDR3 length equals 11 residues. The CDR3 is CSVAPEDTQYF. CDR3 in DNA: TGCAGCGTTGCTCCGGAAGATACGCAGTATTTT.

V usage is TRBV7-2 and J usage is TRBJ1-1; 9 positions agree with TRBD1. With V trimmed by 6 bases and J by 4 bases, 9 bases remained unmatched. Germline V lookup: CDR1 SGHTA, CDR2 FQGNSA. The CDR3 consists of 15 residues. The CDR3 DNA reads TGTGCCAGCAGTCGACAGACAGGGGGGAGCACTGAAGCTTTCTTT. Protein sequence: CASSRQTGGSTEAFF. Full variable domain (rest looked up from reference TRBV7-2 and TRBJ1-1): GAGVSQSPSNKVTEKGKDVELRCDPISGHTALYWYRQSLGQGLEFLIYFQGNSAPDKSGLPSDRFSAERTGGSVSTLTIQRTQQEDSAVYLCASSRQTGGSTEAFFGQGTRLTVV.

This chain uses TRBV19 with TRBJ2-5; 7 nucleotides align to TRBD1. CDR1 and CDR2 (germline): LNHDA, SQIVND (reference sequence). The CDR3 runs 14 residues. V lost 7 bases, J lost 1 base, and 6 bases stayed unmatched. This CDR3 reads CASKVTGSQETQYF. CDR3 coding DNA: TGTGCCAGTAAGGTGACAGGGTCCCAAGAGACCCAGTACTTC.